A few counts support the clone carrying this TCR beta chain. The sample comes from a study of T-cell reconstitution after alpha-beta-depleted transplantation in children. This CDR3 is built from 19 residues. V trimming: 2 bases; J trimming: 6 bases; junction bases outside the gene matches: 18. Germline V gene sequence: CDR1 MGHRA, CDR2 YSYEKL. Molecular barcoding with unique molecular identifiers was used for the TCRbeta library. TCRdb reprocessed the PCR reads via MiXCR and lists one record per CDR3 protein. Seen here are approximately 510,000 distinct CDR3 sequences, around 18% observed once, and the top ten hold 3% to 4%.

The chain links TRBV4-1 to TRBJ2-7; TRBD2 matches 11 bases. This material consisted of PBMCs from the stem cell graft donor, taken from the stem cell graft. The sequence was obtained from a human donor who donated a stem cell graft to a child with acute lymphoblastic leukemia. Written as DNA, the CDR3 is TGCGCCAGCAGCCAAAAGCCGGCCCCAATTAGCGGGAGGGAATCCGAGCAGTACTTC. Translation gives CASSQKPAPISGRESEQYF.